This T cell receptor beta chain appears in the sequencing data of a study of radiotherapy plus CTLA-4 blockade in lung cancer. Study overall: About a sixth of enrolled patients responded objectively, and roughly 31% had disease control. Whole-study results and caveats: Together with interferon-beta, which increased in serum after radiation, early dynamic changes in blood T cell clones were reportedly the best predictors of response. The study found tumor-derived TCR clones expanded in blood after radiotherapy plus ipilimumab.

Trimming took 9 bases from V and 3 from J, leaving 15 bases between them. CDR1 and CDR2 from the germline V gene are SNHLY and FYNNEI. The CDR3 runs 14 residues. Only in-frame clones appear in the TCRdb table, and some are missing; sequencing was by immunoSEQ multiplex PCR. Here the sample spans more than 90,000 clones, 88% being singletons. A note on this clone: Its antigen is undetermined.

Chemo-refractory metastatic non-small-cell lung cancer patients were treated with focal radiation plus CTLA-4 blockade with ipilimumab. The origin of this receptor is a human donor with non-small cell lung cancer that progressed on radiotherapy plus ipilimumab. The rearrangement joins TRBV2 to TRBJ2-1; no clear D gene. The material was peripheral blood, obtained from a patient treated with radiotherapy plus ipilimumab. The CDR3 DNA sequence: TGTGCCAGTAGCTCGGATCAACGCTACAATGAGCAGTTCTTC. Residues: CASSSDQRYNEQFF.